The T cell receptor (beta chain) under discussion was sequenced for a study of metastatic and nonmetastatic thyroid tumors. Germline V gene data show CDR1 as DFQATT and CDR2 as SNEGSKA (reference sequence). This CDR3 comprises 15 residues. J gave up 15 bases and V 1 base, and 13 bases lay outside the gene matches. All patients were treatment-naive before thyroid surgery. This clone was picked up many times. Through MiXCR, TCRdb re-clonotyped the PCR reads. Of approximately 32,000 clones listed, approximately 16% were seen once; the top ten hold approximately 18%. The clonotype was recovered from a male donor with papillary thyroid cancer or a benign thyroid nodule (not recorded which). Some clones in this sample may be carry-over from other donors' samples. Material: blood. The genes are TRBV20-1 and TRBJ2-1; 12 bases are a match to TRBD2. CDR3 nucleotides: TGCAGTGCTAGAGCCCCGACTAGCGGGAGTTCTGAGGGGTTCTTC. This gives the protein CSARAPTSGSSEGFF.